Each of the 30 T cell receptor beta chains below was sequenced from the same sample in a study of shared T cell receptors in the human thymus (dated by TCRdb to 2020 to 2022). The library was built by means of the immunoSEQ multiplex PCR assay. TCRdb carries this immuneACCESS record with in-frame sequences only. Its versions omit some clonotypes, under half of them owing to an unresolved V gene in the studies checked, with the rest unexplained. For this sample there are 550,000 to 800,000 clones; 70% to 90% appear just once. The top ten constitute roughly 0.01% of the sample. These records were also assigned to another study, of human thymus T cells.

Sequenced material: thymocytes. The receptors here all came from a girl less than two years old with a congenital heart defect. Donor details come from another sample of the same person, matched by shared clones.

This rearrangement joins TRBV7-9 to TRBJ1-5; 7 bases are shared with TRBD1. Per germline, CDR1 SEHNR and CDR2 FQNEAQ (reference sequence). Trimming cost V 5 bases and J 3 bases; bases outside gene matches: 4. The CDR3 is made up of 14 amino acids. CDR3 in DNA: TGTGCCAGCAGCGTGGGACAGTACAATCAGCCCCAGCATTTT. Translation: CASSVGQYNQPQHF.

The chain recombines TRBV5-1 with TRBJ2-5; 14 bases line up with TRBD2. With V trimmed by 7 bases and J by 3 bases, 8 bases remained unmatched. The CDR3 consists of 16 residues. Germline assignment: CDR1 SGHRS and CDR2 YFSETQ. CDR3: CASQYPTSGGEETQYF. As DNA, the CDR3 is TGCGCCAGCCAATACCCGACTAGCGGGGGGGAAGAGACCCAGTACTTC.

This chain connects TRBV6-1 to TRBJ2-7, with D perhaps matching TRBD1 (6 bases). CDR1 MNHNS and CDR2 SASEGT come from the germline V gene. The CDR3 contains 15 residues. V gave up 2 bases and J gave up 2 bases, with 13 bases separating them. CDR3 nucleotides: TGTGCCAGCAGTGAAAGGGACACGATCACCTACGAGCAGTACTTC. This codes for CASSERDTITYEQYF.

The rearrangement uses TRBV18 and TRBJ1-1, with TRBD1 as a possible D gene (6 bases). With 0 bases removed from V and 5 bases from J, the gap between germline ends came to 13 bases. The CDR3 runs to 15 residues. Germline values: CDR1 KGHSH, CDR2 LQKENI. The CDR3 loop is CASSPPQGIETEAFF. CDR3 sequence (DNA): TGTGCCAGCTCACCACCTCAGGGGATTGAGACTGAAGCTTTCTTT.

About this clone itself: This sample also contains other DNA sequences that code for the same CDR3. The gene calls are TRBV5-1 and TRBJ1-1, with TRBD1 matching 9 bases. The CDR3 has 15 residues. Germline-derived CDR1 and CDR2 are SGHRS and YFSETQ. After removal of 0 bases from V and 4 bases from J, the junction contained 4 bases not matched to a gene. CDR3 in amino acids: CASSLGDRVGTEAFF. The CDR3 DNA reads TGCGCCAGCAGCTTGGGGGACAGGGTGGGCACTGAAGCTTTCTTT.

This clone occurred a few times. The same CDR3 can be traced to other DNA sequences in this sample. This chain joins TRBV5-1 and TRBJ1-5, with a tentative D call TRBD1 (5 bases). The CDR3 loop spans 15 amino acids. V lost 0 bases, J lost 1 base, and 8 bases lay in between. The V gene's germline CDR1 is SGHRS and CDR2 YFSETQ. The CDR3 bases are TGCGCCAGCAGCTTGGACGGGGGAAGCAATCAGCCCCAGCATTTT. This codes for CASSLDGGSNQPQHF.

The chain joins TRBV6-5 to TRBJ2-7; 7 positions agree with TRBD2. The J segment lost 1 base and the V segment lost 9 bases, leaving 3 bases of the junction unmatched. The germline V gene has CDR1 MNHEY and CDR2 SVGAGI. There are 12 residues in the CDR3. As DNA, the CDR3 is TGTGCCAGACTAGCGTCGTCCTACGAGCAGTACTTC. Protein sequence: CARLASSYEQYF.

V and J are TRBV10-1 and TRBJ2-5; 7 bases map to TRBD2. The CDR3 is made up of 16 amino acids. Trimming removed 0 bases from V and 2 bases from J; junction bases left unmatched: 6. CDR1 and CDR2 (germline): WNHNN, SYGVQD (reference sequence). CDR3 in DNA: TGCGCCAGCAGTGAGTCGTCCTGGGGGGGACAAGAGACCCAGTACTTC. This sequence encodes CASSESSWGGQETQYF.

The V call is TRBV27, the J call TRBJ2-3; 7 bases are a match to TRBD2. Trimming at V came to 6 bases and at J to 2 bases, leaving 5 bases not matched to a gene. Germline CDR1 MNHEY, CDR2 SMNVEV (reference sequence). The CDR3 is made up of 14 amino acids. The CDR3 spells CASRRRGTTDTQYF. CDR3 sequence (DNA): TGTGCCAGCAGACGGCGGGGGACCACAGATACGCAGTATTTT.

This clone appeared once. The V and J genes are TRBV18 and TRBJ1-1; TRBD1 might be the D (6 bases). The CDR3 extends over 15 amino acids. CDR1 is KGHSH and CDR2 is LQKENI in the germline V gene. V gave up 0 bases and J gave up 2 bases, with 10 bases separating them. CDR3 sequence reads: CASSPPPGGNTEAFF. CDR3 coding DNA: TGTGCCAGCTCACCACCGCCTGGGGGCAACACTGAAGCTTTCTTT.

The chain is built from TRBV30 and TRBJ1-2; 7 nucleotides agree with TRBD1. V was pared by 3 bases and J by 3 bases, with 31 bases of the junction left unmatched. The CDR3 has 22 amino acids. Germline V lookup: CDR1 GTSNPN, CDR2 SVGIG (reference sequence). The DNA of the CDR3 is TGTGCCTGGAGAAAGAGAGGGGGCCGGGACTTACCCAAGTATGAGGCGGACTATGGCTACACCTTC. This codes for CAWRKRGGRDLPKYEADYGYTF.

V and J are TRBV29-1 and TRBJ2-7, with TRBD1 matching 8 bases. The germline CDR1 and CDR2 sequences are SQVTM and ANQGSEA. The CDR3 loop spans 15 amino acids. Losses at the gene ends were 0 bases for V and 2 bases for J; bases not matched to a gene: 6. CDR3 amino acids: CSVEDRTGRTYEQYF. The CDR3 nucleotides read TGCAGCGTTGAAGACCGGACAGGGAGAACCTACGAGCAGTACTTC.

The gene calls are TRBV9 and TRBJ2-5; 7 bases agree with TRBD1. This CDR3 is 15 amino acids long. The V gene's germline CDR1 is SGDLS and CDR2 YYNGEE. The V gene end was trimmed by 0 bases and the J gene end by 0 bases; junction bases not matched to a gene: 2. CDR3: CASSVGGTDQETQYF. CDR3 coding DNA: TGTGCCAGCAGCGTAGGAGGGACAGACCAAGAGACCCAGTACTTC.

CDR3 in amino acids: CASSWGLADQETQYF. The DNA of the CDR3 is TGTGCCAGCAGCTGGGGACTAGCGGACCAAGAGACCCAGTACTTC. This chain connects TRBV5-6 to TRBJ2-5, with 11 bases that match TRBD2. The length of the CDR3 is 15 residues. Germline loops: CDR1 SGHDT, CDR2 YYEEEE. J gave up 0 bases and V 3 bases, and 1 base lay outside the gene matches.

The gene calls are TRBV6-6 and TRBJ1-5; D perhaps matches TRBD1 (5 bases). Trimming pared 6 bases from V and 7 bases from J, leaving 19 bases between. Germline CDR1 MNHNY, CDR2 SVGAGI (reference sequence). This CDR3 is 15 amino acids long. This chain's CDR3 is CASRSGRTTRQPQHF. Here the CDR3 DNA reads TGTGCCAGCAGGTCGGGACGGACTACGAGACAGCCCCAGCATTTT.

This rearrangement joins TRBV23-1 to TRBJ2-7; D might be TRBD1 (6 bases). TRBV23-1 is given ORF status, its function remaining uncertain. This CDR3 comprises 15 residues. V was clipped by 2 bases and J by 2 bases, with 13 bases between them. Here the CDR3 reads CASSQPGHSPYEQYF. DNA for the CDR3: TGCGCCAGCAGTCAACCGGGACACTCCCCCTACGAGCAGTACTTC.

This chain uses TRBV4-3 with TRBJ2-3; D may be TRBD2 (6 bases). V dropped 4 bases and J dropped 14 bases, with 19 bases sitting between them. CDR1 and CDR2 (germline): LGHNA, YSLEER. The CDR3 extends over 13 amino acids. The CDR3 DNA is TGCGCCAGCAGCCCGTGGTGGGCTAGCGTTAGGTATTTT. The encoded protein is CASSPWWASVRYF.

The chain combines TRBV2 with TRBJ2-7, with 9 bases matching TRBD1. Germline V CDR1 and CDR2: SNHLY, FYNNEI. J gave up 5 bases and V 4 bases, and 6 bases lay outside the gene matches. The CDR3 is made up of 14 amino acids. The CDR3 region has the DNA TGTGCCAGCAGTGGAGACAGGGGGTCCGACGAGCAGTACTTC. Translated: CASSGDRGSDEQYF. The full variable domain, rest sourced from reference TRBV2 and TRBJ2-7, is EPEVTQTPSHQVTQMGQEVILRCVPISNHLYFYWYRQILGQKVEFLVSFYNNEISEKSEIFDDQFSVERPDGSNFTLKIRSTKLEDSAMYFCASSGDRGSDEQYFGPGTRLTVT.

This CDR3 reads CASSVSNRGQETQYF. In DNA form, the CDR3 reads TGTGCCAGCAGCGTTAGTAACCGGGGCCAAGAGACCCAGTACTTC. The chain couples TRBV9 to TRBJ2-5, with a weak D call TRBD2 (5 bases). Trimming pared 2 bases from V and 1 base from J, leaving 12 bases between. CDR3 length equals 15 residues. Germline lookup yields CDR1 SGDLS and CDR2 YYNGEE.

This clone was detected once. This chain uses TRBV4-1 with TRBJ2-3; 7 nucleotides match TRBD2. CDR3 length equals 16 residues. The J segment lost 0 bases and the V segment lost 5 bases, leaving 8 bases of the junction unmatched. In germline, CDR1 is MGHRA, CDR2 YSYEKL. CDR3: CASSSGNGMSTDTQYF. In DNA form, the CDR3 reads TGCGCCAGCAGCAGCGGGAACGGGATGAGCACAGATACGCAGTATTTT.

V is TRBV18 and J is TRBJ2-1, with TRBD1 as a possible D gene (5 bases). The CDR3 sequence is 15 residues long. Germline loops: CDR1 KGHSH, CDR2 LQKENI. Trimming took 5 bases from V and 0 from J, leaving 11 bases between them. The CDR3: CASSGVRASYNEQFF. CDR3 DNA: TGTGCCAGCTCAGGGGTCAGGGCCTCCTACAATGAGCAGTTCTTC.

V is TRBV7-2 and J is TRBJ1-5, with D possibly TRBD1 on 5 matching bases. The CDR3 has 13 residues. V dropped 2 bases and J dropped 7 bases, with 9 bases sitting between them. Germline V gene lookup returns CDR1 SGHTA and CDR2 FQGNSA. CDR3 DNA sequence: TGTGCCAGCAGCTTACAGGGTTGGCAGCCCCAGCATTTT. The encoded protein is CASSLQGWQPQHF.

V usage is TRBV12-5 and J usage is TRBJ1-1, with D tentatively TRBD1 (6 bases). The CDR3 extends over 18 amino acids. From germline, CDR1 is LGHNT and CDR2 FRNRAP. The V and J ends lost 0 bases and 1 base respectively, with 18 bases between them. CDR3 residues: CASGLVMGRDTRNTEAFF. The CDR3 bases are TGTGCTAGTGGTTTGGTAATGGGTAGGGACACCAGGAACACTGAAGCTTTCTTT.

The rearrangement uses TRBV6-1 and TRBJ1-5; 8 bases line up with TRBD1. Per the germline V gene, CDR1 is MNHNS and CDR2 is SASEGT. There are 14 residues in the CDR3. Unmatched junction bases numbered 4, after V lost 4 bases and J lost 5 bases. The CDR3 bases are TGTGCCAGCAGTGTGATACAGGGGGATCAGCCCCAGCATTTT. Translated: CASSVIQGDQPQHF.

The chain uses TRBV27 and TRBJ1-2; D might be TRBD1 (6 bases). Germline V lookup: CDR1 MNHEY, CDR2 SMNVEV (reference sequence). The CDR3 consists of 15 residues. Trimming removed 4 bases from V and 6 bases from J, with 18 bases in between. CDR3 nucleotide sequence: TGTGCCAGCAGTTCGACAGGTTTGCCAAAAAATGGCTACACCTTC. The encoded protein is CASSSTGLPKNGYTF.

V gene TRBV9 combines with J gene TRBJ2-1; the D gene is possibly TRBD1 (6 bases). Deletions cut 2 bases from V and 8 bases from J, with 11 bases between. Germline lookup yields CDR1 SGDLS and CDR2 YYNGEE. The CDR3 has 13 amino acids. The CDR3 bases are TGTGCCAGCAGCGTCTCAGGGGTTGATGAGCAGTTCTTC. This codes for CASSVSGVDEQFF.

The CDR3 bases are TGTGCCATCAGTGACCCAGGGGAATTGAACACTGAAGCTTTCTTT. Its translation is CAISDPGELNTEAFF. The chain uses TRBV10-3 and TRBJ1-1; TRBD1 is a possible D gene (6 bases). This CDR3 contains 15 residues. CDR1 and CDR2 from the germline V gene are ENHRY and SYGVKD. V lost 3 bases to trimming and J lost 0 bases, with 11 bases between them.

The rearrangement joins TRBV4-1 to TRBJ2-1; D is unclear. The germline V gene encodes CDR1 MGHRA and CDR2 YSYEKL. Trimming removed 3 bases from V and 0 bases from J, with 15 bases in between. The CDR3 totals 17 residues. The CDR3 here is CASSQTYSKSSYNEQFF. As DNA, the CDR3 is TGCGCCAGCAGCCAGACGTATAGCAAAAGCTCCTACAATGAGCAGTTCTTC.

The chain carries TRBV7-8 and TRBJ2-7, with 9 bases matching TRBD1. This CDR3 spans 17 amino acids. From germline, CDR1 is SGHVS and CDR2 FQNEAQ. The ends lost 4 bases at V and 6 bases at J; junction bases unmatched: 16. Here the CDR3 reads CASSSPPGTGLLGEQYF. DNA of the CDR3: TGTGCCAGCAGCTCACCCCCCGGGACAGGGTTGTTAGGCGAGCAGTACTTC.

The chain has TRBV5-1 and TRBJ1-1; 7 bases agree with TRBD1. This CDR3 is built from 16 residues. Germline values: CDR1 SGHRS, CDR2 YFSETQ. Germline trimming cut 2 bases from V and 5 bases from J; bases unmatched to any gene: 12. The CDR3 here is CASSLATGLEGTEAFF. The CDR3 DNA sequence: TGCGCCAGCAGCTTAGCGACAGGGTTGGAGGGGACTGAAGCTTTCTTT.